Below are 21 T cell receptor beta chains sequenced from a single sample in a study of T cell changes during pregnancy in multiple sclerosis. This table comes from immunoSEQ multiplex PCR, and its TCRdb copy is limited to in-frame clones, with some not included. Among tens of thousands of clones listed, roughly 91% were seen once. The sequenced sample was CD8+ T cells from peripheral blood mononuclear cells, obtained in the second trimester of pregnancy. These receptor sequences come from a female donor with multiple sclerosis, enrolled in a pregnancy study.

The gene calls are TRBV25-1 and TRBJ2-1, with a weak D call TRBD2 (6 bases). The CDR3 runs to 14 residues. Per the germline V gene, CDR1 is MGHDK and CDR2 is SYGVNS. Trimming left V 5 bases short and J 6 bases short, with 14 bases between. CDR3: CASSPSETGNEQFF. The CDR3 region has the DNA TGTGCCAGCAGTCCTAGCGAAACTGGCAATGAGCAGTTCTTC.

In its sample, this clone is medium-sized. The CDR3 sequence: CASSELGDSSYEQYF. In nucleotides, the CDR3 is TGTGCCAGCAGTGAACTAGGGGACAGTTCCTACGAGCAGTACTTC. The gene calls are TRBV6-1 and TRBJ2-7, with TRBD1 matching 7 bases. Germline V gene lookup returns CDR1 MNHNS and CDR2 SASEGT. The CDR3 contains 15 residues. The V segment lost 2 bases and the J segment 1 base; nucleotides outside the gene matches: 5.

The chain links TRBV7-9 to TRBJ1-4; a possible D gene is TRBD1 (5 bases). The V gene lost 5 bases and the J gene lost 8 bases, with 15 bases spanning the gap. CDR1 and CDR2 from the germline V gene are SEHNR and FQNEAQ (reference sequence). The CDR3 length is 14 residues. The CDR3 loop reads CASSRVQGGEKLFF. The CDR3 coding sequence is TGTGCCAGCAGCCGCGTTCAGGGTGGAGAAAAACTGTTTTTT.

The rearrangement joins TRBV19 to TRBJ1-5; D gene uncertain. CDR1 and CDR2 (germline): LNHDA, SQIVND (reference sequence). V was pared by 2 bases and J by 2 bases, with 16 bases between. The CDR3 is 17 amino acids. The CDR3 DNA follows: TGTGCCAGTAGTATATTTGGTGGCGGCGGCGGCAATCAGCCCCAGCATTTT. Protein: CASSIFGGGGGNQPQHF.

This rearrangement joins TRBV30 to TRBJ2-2; possible D gene TRBD1, 6 bases. CDR1 and CDR2 from the germline V gene are GTSNPN and SVGIG (reference sequence). The CDR3 has 16 residues. The V and J ends lost 6 bases and 3 bases respectively, with 20 bases between them. The CDR3 nucleotides read TGTGCCTGCCCCTGGGTAGGGACAACCGACACCGGGGAGCTGTTTTTT. Amino acid sequence: CACPWVGTTDTGELFF.

The chain links TRBV6-1 to TRBJ1-1; 8 bases agree with TRBD1. Per germline, CDR1 MNHNS and CDR2 SASEGT. The V gene end was trimmed by 8 bases and the J gene end by 3 bases; junction bases not matched to a gene: 2. The CDR3 runs to 12 residues. CDR3 DNA sequence: TGTGCCAGCGACAGGGGATACACTGAAGCTTTCTTT. It translates to CASDRGYTEAFF.

The chain has TRBV7-3 and TRBJ2-1, with 8 bases that match TRBD2. The CDR3 covers 19 residues. Germline CDR1 and CDR2: SGHTA and FQGTGA. V was clipped by 3 bases and J by 0 bases; unmatched bases: 13. In DNA form, the CDR3 reads TGTGCCAGCAGCTTGACCCCTCCGGGAGGGGGAAGCTCCTACAATGAGCAGTTCTTC. It codes for CASSLTPPGGGSSYNEQFF.

This clone was seen just once. CDR3 in amino acids: CASSHLFLMVEKTNYGYTF. The CDR3 DNA sequence: TGTGCCAGCAGCCACCTCTTCCTCATGGTGGAGAAAACAAACTATGGCTACACCTTC. The chain links TRBV4-2 to TRBJ1-2; D is uncertain. The CDR3 runs to 19 residues. Germline V gene lookup returns CDR1 LGHNA and CDR2 YNFKEQ. V shed 3 bases and J shed 2 bases, with 25 bases lying between them.

Here the CDR3 reads CASSLDRGGGTEAFF. The CDR3, as DNA: TGTGCCAGCAGCTTAGACCGGGGAGGCGGCACTGAAGCTTTCTTT. The V and J genes are TRBV7-6 and TRBJ1-1; D remains ambiguous. Germline CDR1 SGHVS, CDR2 FNYEAQ. This CDR3 is built from 15 residues. With 1 base removed from V and 4 bases from J, the gap between germline ends came to 13 bases.

The chain has TRBV13 and TRBJ2-7; tentative D call: TRBD2 (5 bases). Germline lookup yields CDR1 PRHDT and CDR2 FYEKMQ (reference sequence). The CDR3 is made up of 13 amino acids. With 5 bases removed from V and 6 bases from J, the gap between germline ends came to 14 bases. The CDR3 region is CASSPTARVEQYF. The CDR3 DNA reads as TGTGCCAGCAGCCCCACGGCGAGGGTCGAGCAGTACTTC.

The table lists this clone with a few counts. This chain uses TRBV27 with TRBJ1-5; D is possibly TRBD1 (6 bases). The germline V gene encodes CDR1 MNHEY and CDR2 SMNVEV (reference sequence). The V end lost 1 base, the J end lost 4 bases, and 11 bases lay between the germline ends. This CDR3 comprises 15 residues. This CDR3 is CASSLWAGANQPQHF. CDR3 nucleotide sequence: TGTGCCAGCAGTTTATGGGCAGGGGCAAATCAGCCCCAGCATTTT.

This sequence joins TRBV6-5 and TRBJ1-1, with 9 bases aligning to TRBD1. CDR1 and CDR2 from the germline V gene are MNHEY and SVGAGI. This CDR3 has 15 residues. V was clipped by 4 bases and J by 4 bases; unmatched bases: 7. CDR3 in amino acids: CASSSRQGEGTEAFF. The CDR3 DNA follows: TGTGCCAGCAGTTCTAGACAGGGGGAGGGCACTGAAGCTTTCTTT.

The chain recombines TRBV30 with TRBJ1-4; D may be TRBD1 (6 bases). Germline V lookup: CDR1 GTSNPN, CDR2 SVGIG (reference sequence). The V end was cut by 1 base, the J end by 8 bases, with 14 bases between. This CDR3 is built from 14 residues. The CDR3 DNA is TGTGCCTGGAGTGGAGGGACATCGGGAGAAAAACTGTTTTTT. Translation: CAWSGGTSGEKLFF. The whole variable domain, filled in from reference TRBV30 and TRBJ1-4, reads SQTIHQWPATLVQPVGSPLSLECTVEGTSNPNLYWYRQAAGRGLQLLFYSVGIGQISSEVPQNLSASRPQDRQFILSSKKLLLSDSGFYLCAWSGGTSGEKLFFGSGTQLSVL.

The sample holds a few counts of this clone. The chain combines TRBV7-9 with TRBJ1-1; 8 bases map to TRBD1. Germline V CDR1 and CDR2: SEHNR, FQNEAQ (reference sequence). CDR3 size: 15 residues. V gave up 4 bases and J gave up 0 bases; unmatched junction bases: 4. CDR3 sequence (DNA): TGTGCCAGCAGCTCAACGACAGGGGTGAACACTGAAGCTTTCTTT. Translation: CASSSTTGVNTEAFF.

This clone appeared once. This chain connects TRBV9 to TRBJ1-2; D perhaps matches TRBD1 (6 bases). Germline values: CDR1 SGDLS, CDR2 YYNGEE. The CDR3 is made up of 14 amino acids. V was trimmed by 0 bases and J by 3 bases, leaving 9 bases between them. This CDR3 reads CASSVVAGDYGYTF. CDR3 DNA sequence: TGTGCCAGCAGCGTAGTGGCAGGGGACTATGGCTACACCTTC.

V and J are TRBV5-6 and TRBJ2-1; tentative D call: TRBD2 (6 bases). The germline gives CDR1 SGHDT, CDR2 YYEEEE. Trimming removed 2 bases at V and 6 bases at J, with 21 bases between. The CDR3 length is 17 residues. For the CDR3, the DNA is TGTGCCAGCAGCTTAAACCTCGCGGGGCAGGCCTTCAATGAGCAGTTCTTC. As protein: CASSLNLAGQAFNEQFF.

This sequence joins TRBV7-8 and TRBJ2-3; maybe TRBD2 (5 bases). The CDR3 covers 16 residues. Trimming pared 6 bases from V and 2 bases from J, leaving 18 bases between. The germline V gene encodes CDR1 SGHVS and CDR2 FQNEAQ. The CDR3 DNA reads as TGTGCCAGCAGATCTACCCCGGGGTATTACACAGATACGCAGTATTTT. Translation gives CASRSTPGYYTDTQYF. Full variable domain (remainder filled in from reference TRBV7-8 and TRBJ2-3): GAGVSQSPRYKVAKRGQDVALRCDPISGHVSLFWYQQALGQGPEFLTYFQNEAQLDKSGLPSDRFFAERPEGSVSTLKIQRTQQEDSAVYLCASRSTPGYYTDTQYFGPGTRLTVL.

V is TRBV7-2 and J is TRBJ2-4, with 7 bases matching TRBD2. The J segment lost 3 bases and the V segment lost 1 base, leaving 9 bases of the junction unmatched. The CDR3 extends over 17 amino acids. CDR1 is SGHTA, CDR2 FQGNSA, per germline. This CDR3 is CASSLGEGRAVKNIQYF. CDR3 sequence (DNA): TGTGCCAGCAGCTTAGGGGAGGGAAGGGCTGTCAAAAACATTCAGTACTTC.

The rearrangement uses TRBV27 and TRBJ2-7, with 11 bases lining up with TRBD2. CDR1 MNHEY and CDR2 SMNVEV come from the germline V gene (reference sequence). V was clipped by 6 bases and J by 4 bases; unmatched bases: 8. The CDR3 runs to 15 residues. The CDR3 is CASSPLGLAVYEQYF. DNA of the CDR3: TGTGCCAGCAGCCCCCTGGGACTAGCGGTGTACGAGCAGTACTTC.

The chain links TRBV25-1 to TRBJ2-4; TRBD1 might be the D (5 bases). V was trimmed by 8 bases and J by 0 bases, leaving 14 bases between them. CDR1 is MGHDK, CDR2 SYGVNS, per germline. This CDR3 has 15 amino acids. The CDR3 sequence is CASQEDSLAKNIQYF. CDR3 bases: TGTGCCAGCCAAGAAGACAGCTTAGCCAAAAACATTCAGTACTTC.

This CDR3 is CASSTGTSGTNEQFF. The CDR3 coding sequence is TGTGCCAGCAGCACCGGGACTAGCGGGACCAATGAGCAGTTCTTC. V is TRBV7-2 and J is TRBJ2-1, with TRBD2 matching 13 bases. The CDR3 extends over 15 amino acids. CDR1 is SGHTA, CDR2 FQGNSA, per germline. The trim removed 5 bases at V and 6 bases at J, leaving 4 bases unmatched.